The T cell receptor (beta chain) under discussion was sequenced for a study of blood T cells in healthy people across ages. Then a second PCR, running roughly 7 to 12 cycles, was carried out with a sample-barcoded 5' primer and a J-beta primer mix. TCRdb re-analysed the 5' RACE reads in MiXCR, keeping a single row per CDR3 protein. Here the sample spans about 1,400,000 distinct CDR3 sequences, approximately 59% being singletons. The CDR3 is made up of 13 amino acids. The V gene's germline CDR1 is MNHNY and CDR2 SVGAGI (reference sequence). The V end lost 6 bases, the J end lost 4 bases, and 13 bases lay between the germline ends. Points on this clonotype: Its target is unknown.

Findings and caveats of the study: The diversity estimates, figures obtained from one million T cells, were considered underestimates.

Input material: blood. The rearrangement uses TRBV6-6 and TRBJ2-7; D is unclear. The clonotype originates from a man younger than 35 in good health. The CDR3 DNA is TGTGCCAGCAGCGCGGTAGGTGCTTACGAGCAGTACTTC. This translates into CASSAVGAYEQYF.